This TCR beta chain derives from a study of T cells in Graves' hyperthyroidism and ophthalmopathy. The study's findings and limits: Ophthalmopathy onset followed model prediction by a median approximately seven months. Clonotypes that were expanded in thyroid above 0.001 mostly appeared in blood too.

From germline, CDR1 is SGHNT and CDR2 YENEEA. V lost 3 bases, J lost 8 bases, and 13 bases lay in between. This CDR3 is 14 amino acids long. Hyperthyroidism was newly diagnosed in patients aged 18 to 65 (duration under 2 months). Patients having uncontrolled infection, another autoimmune disease, pregnancy or lactation were not included. RNA transcripts yielded amplified TCR beta CDR3 regions. The HTBI primer set was used in a first-round RT-PCR of the TCR CDR3. In TCRdb, the multiplex PCR reads were re-called with MiXCR into one record per CDR3 protein. Here the sample spans some 700,000 distinct CDR3 sequences, roughly 17% being singletons. Concerning this clonotype itself: What it recognizes is unknown.

The sequencing input was blood. The receptor was isolated from a man over 45 with Graves' hyperthyroidism. V and J are TRBV11-3 and TRBJ2-2; D ambiguous. In DNA, the CDR3 is TGTGCCAGCAGCTTCGGGCCAACCCCTGGGGAGCTGTTTTTT. Protein: CASSFGPTPGELFF.